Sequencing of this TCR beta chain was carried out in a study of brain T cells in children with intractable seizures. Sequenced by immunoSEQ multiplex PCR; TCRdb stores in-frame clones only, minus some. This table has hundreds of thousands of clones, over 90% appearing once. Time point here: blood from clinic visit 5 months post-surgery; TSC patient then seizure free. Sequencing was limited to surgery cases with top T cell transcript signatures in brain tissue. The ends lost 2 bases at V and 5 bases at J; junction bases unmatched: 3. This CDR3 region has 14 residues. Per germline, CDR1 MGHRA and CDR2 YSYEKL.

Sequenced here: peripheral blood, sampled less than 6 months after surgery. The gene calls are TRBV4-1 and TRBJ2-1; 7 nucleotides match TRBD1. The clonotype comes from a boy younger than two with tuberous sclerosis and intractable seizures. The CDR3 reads CASSQLGQDNEQFF. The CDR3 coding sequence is TGCGCCAGCAGCCAACTCGGACAGGACAATGAGCAGTTCTTC.